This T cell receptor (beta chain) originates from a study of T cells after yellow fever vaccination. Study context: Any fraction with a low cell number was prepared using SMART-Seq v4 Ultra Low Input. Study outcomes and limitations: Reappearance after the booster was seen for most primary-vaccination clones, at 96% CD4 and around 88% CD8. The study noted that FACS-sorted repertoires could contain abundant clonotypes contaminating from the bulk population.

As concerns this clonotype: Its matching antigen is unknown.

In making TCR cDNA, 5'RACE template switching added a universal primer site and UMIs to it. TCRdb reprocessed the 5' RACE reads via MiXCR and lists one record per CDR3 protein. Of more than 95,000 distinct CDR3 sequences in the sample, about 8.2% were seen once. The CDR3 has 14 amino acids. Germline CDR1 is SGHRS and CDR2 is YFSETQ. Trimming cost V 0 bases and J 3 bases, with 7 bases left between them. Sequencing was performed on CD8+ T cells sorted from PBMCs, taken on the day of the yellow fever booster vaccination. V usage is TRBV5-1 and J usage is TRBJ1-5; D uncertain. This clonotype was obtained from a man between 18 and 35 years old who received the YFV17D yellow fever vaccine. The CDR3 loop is CASSLGGYNQPQHF. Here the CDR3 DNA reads TGCGCCAGCAGCTTGGGAGGTTACAATCAGCCCCAGCATTTT.